These 16 T cell receptor beta chains were sequenced from one sample in a study of monozygotic twins with inflammatory bowel disease. From its re-call of the 5' RACE reads, TCRdb lists each CDR3 protein once, without DNA. The repertoire shows a few hundred thousand distinct CDR3 sequences; the top ten hold 1.5% to 2%. Sequencing was done on a sample of blood. Receptors were obtained from a human donor with ulcerative colitis or Crohn's disease, or a healthy co-twin of an affected twin (not recorded which).

This sequence joins TRBV11-2 and TRBJ2-1; checking the TCRdb D call of TRBD2 is not possible without DNA. The CDR3 has 18 amino acids. Germline V CDR1 and CDR2: SGHAT, FQNNGV. The CDR3 reads CASSSTSGGQSSYNEQFF.

This chain links TRBV20-1 with TRBJ1-2; TCRdb designates TRBD1, a call that cannot be tested without DNA. Germline V lookup: CDR1 DFQATT, CDR2 SNEGSKA (reference sequence). CDR3 size: 13 residues. CDR3 in amino acids: CSASGQGARGYTF.

This chain uses TRBV14 with TRBJ2-5; TCRdb gives TRBD2 as the D gene, but with no DNA this cannot be confirmed. The CDR3 totals 13 residues. Germline V lookup: CDR1 SGHDN, CDR2 FVKESK. The CDR3 reads CASGGTLLETQYF.

The chain combines TRBV20-1 with TRBJ2-1; the D gene TCRdb calls, TRBD1, cannot be checked with no DNA. Germline CDR1 DFQATT, CDR2 SNEGSKA (reference sequence). CDR3 length: 14 amino acids. CDR3 protein: CSAWGGSSYNEQFF.

V usage is TRBV12-3 or TRBV12-4 and J usage is TRBJ2-7; TCRdb returns TRBD1, unconfirmable since there is no DNA. The CDR3 consists of 12 residues. This CDR3 is CASSSTGDEQYF.

The chain employs TRBV12-3 or TRBV12-4 and TRBJ2-3; TCRdb designates TRBD2, a call that cannot be tested without DNA. This CDR3 has 18 residues. CDR3 amino acids: CASSLGGLAGASTDTQYF.

V is TRBV7-2 and J is TRBJ1-5; TCRdb designates TRBD1, a call that cannot be tested without DNA. CDR1 and CDR2 (germline): SGHTA, FQGNSA. The CDR3 is made up of 14 amino acids. CDR3 sequence reads: CASSPTGTGWPQHF. The full variable domain, rest sourced from reference TRBV7-2 and TRBJ1-5, is GAGVSQSPSNKVTEKGKDVELRCDPISGHTALYWYRQSLGQGLEFLIYFQGNSAPDKSGLPSDRFSAERTGGSVSTLTIQRTQQEDSAVYLCASSPTGTGWPQHFGDGTRLSIL.

The chain uses TRBV5-1 and TRBJ1-4; the D gene TCRdb calls, TRBD1, cannot be checked with no DNA. CDR3 size: 19 residues. Germline V CDR1 and CDR2: SGHRS, YFSETQ. The CDR3 is CASSLVGQGAPATNEKLFF.

The gene calls are TRBV12-3 or TRBV12-4 and TRBJ2-3; the D call from TCRdb, TRBD1, cannot be confirmed without DNA. This CDR3 comprises 14 residues. The CDR3: CASSSSPLIDTQYF.

The rearrangement joins TRBV7-9 to TRBJ2-2; TCRdb reports TRBD2, a call that lacks DNA to check it against. Germline CDR1 reads SEHNR; CDR2 reads FQNEAQ (reference sequence). There are 15 residues in the CDR3. The CDR3 sequence: CASSRGRGRTGELFF.

The chain has TRBV20-1 and TRBJ2-7; TCRdb indicates TRBD1, and absent DNA this call remains unverified. Germline V CDR1 and CDR2: DFQATT, SNEGSKA (reference sequence). This CDR3 is 13 amino acids long. The CDR3 reads CSASRDRPYEQYF.

This rearrangement joins TRBV5-8 to TRBJ1-6; no DNA is available, so the TRBD1 call from TCRdb remains unchecked. Germline-derived CDR1 and CDR2 are SGHTS and YDEGEE. The CDR3 covers 16 residues. The CDR3: CASSLHRGLYNSPLHF.

V gene TRBV18 combines with J gene TRBJ2-5; TCRdb gives TRBD1 as the D gene, but with no DNA this cannot be confirmed. The CDR3 loop spans 15 amino acids. Germline loops: CDR1 KGHSH, CDR2 LQKENI. This CDR3 is CASSPTPGLQETQYF.

CDR3 loop: CASSYAAGGQPQHF. The chain recombines TRBV6-5 with TRBJ1-5; the TCRdb D gene call, TRBD1, has no DNA to confirm it. Germline V gives CDR1 MNHEY, CDR2 SVGAGI. The CDR3 covers 14 residues.

The chain employs TRBV27 and TRBJ2-1; as DNA is missing, the TRBD1 call by TCRdb cannot be tested. This CDR3 spans 16 amino acids. Germline V gene sequence: CDR1 MNHEY, CDR2 SMNVEV (reference sequence). CDR3 sequence reads: CASSLSGTGGRGEQFF.

The chain couples TRBV7-2 to TRBJ2-1. There are 13 residues in the CDR3. Looked up from germline, CDR1 is SGHTA and CDR2 is FQGNSA. CDR3 amino acids: CASSFYLDNEQFF.